These T cell receptor beta chains were read from a single sample in a study of neurological immune-mediated disorders. TCRdb reprocessed the 5' RACE reads via MiXCR and lists one record per CDR3 protein. Among 55,000 to 75,000 distinct CDR3 sequences listed, about an eighth were seen once. The sequencing sample was made of PBMCs. These receptors all stem from a female donor with HTLV-1-associated myelopathy (HAM/TSP). CDR3s leave out the opening cysteine and the closing phenylalanine or tryptophan. Each record gives: V gene, J gene, D gene, clone size, CDR3 protein. A D gene is named only where the DNA matches it firmly. Only part of the rows carry a size: once, few, many, or a class if the clone is expanded.

v_gene: TRBV4-2; j_gene: TRBJ2-5; d_gene: TRBD1; abundance: many; CDR3aa: ASSQDWDRGWETQY
v_gene: TRBV27; j_gene: TRBJ2-2; d_gene: TRBD2; abundance: many; CDR3aa: ASSLIGTGGPAGELF
v_gene: TRBV29-1; j_gene: TRBJ1-1; d_gene: .; abundance: many; CDR3aa: SVDSGKRAEAF
v_gene: TRBV20-1; j_gene: TRBJ1-1; d_gene: TRBD1; abundance: .; CDR3aa: SARTFSMDRGGRDTEAF
v_gene: TRBV20-1; j_gene: TRBJ2-7; d_gene: TRBD1; abundance: many; CDR3aa: SARDLGQGYEQY
v_gene: TRBV18; j_gene: TRBJ2-3; d_gene: .; abundance: many; CDR3aa: ASSPPVGNWGTDTQY
v_gene: TRBV7-2; j_gene: TRBJ2-3; d_gene: .; abundance: many; CDR3aa: ASSPPRPQGYTDTQY
v_gene: TRBV5-1; j_gene: TRBJ1-1; d_gene: .; abundance: .; CDR3aa: ASSLTQARAEAF
v_gene: TRBV10-3; j_gene: TRBJ1-4; d_gene: TRBD1; abundance: many; CDR3aa: AISQTGGGEKLF
v_gene: TRBV5-1; j_gene: TRBJ2-3; d_gene: TRBD2; abundance: many; CDR3aa: ASSLARGGVDTQY
v_gene: TRBV11-2; j_gene: TRBJ1-2; d_gene: .; abundance: .; CDR3aa: ASSLDPQANYGYT
v_gene: TRBV4-1; j_gene: TRBJ1-2; d_gene: .; abundance: many; CDR3aa: ASSLKIAGTDYGYT
v_gene: TRBV7-2; j_gene: TRBJ2-1; d_gene: .; abundance: many; CDR3aa: ASSLVTPIYNEQF
v_gene: TRBV7-2; j_gene: TRBJ1-3; d_gene: .; abundance: once; CDR3aa: ASSLAGERAGNTIY
v_gene: TRBV27; j_gene: TRBJ2-7; d_gene: TRBD1; abundance: .; CDR3aa: ASSARPRTGDEQY
v_gene: TRBV7-9; j_gene: TRBJ1-3; d_gene: TRBD1; abundance: .; CDR3aa: ASSLEGAWAGNTIY
v_gene: TRBV9; j_gene: TRBJ1-2; d_gene: TRBD1; abundance: many; CDR3aa: ASSRRDRANYGYT
v_gene: TRBV9; j_gene: TRBJ2-1; d_gene: .; abundance: many; CDR3aa: ASSVTGNYYNEQF
v_gene: TRBV12-3/TRBV12-4; j_gene: TRBJ2-7; d_gene: .; abundance: .; CDR3aa: ASSSGPSQY
v_gene: TRBV5-1; j_gene: TRBJ2-1; d_gene: .; abundance: many; CDR3aa: ASSSTSGYNEQF
v_gene: TRBV7-2; j_gene: TRBJ2-7; d_gene: .; abundance: many; CDR3aa: ASSLGIRQESYEQY
v_gene: TRBV12-3/TRBV12-4; j_gene: TRBJ2-7; d_gene: TRBD1; abundance: many; CDR3aa: ASSPGQGAVSEHY
v_gene: TRBV14; j_gene: TRBJ2-2; d_gene: .; abundance: .; CDR3aa: ASSQDKADAGELF
v_gene: TRBV5-1; j_gene: TRBJ2-3; d_gene: .; abundance: many; CDR3aa: ASSIQGGTDTQY
v_gene: TRBV15; j_gene: TRBJ2-5; d_gene: .; abundance: many; CDR3aa: ATSRDYGLSEETQY
v_gene: TRBV28; j_gene: TRBJ2-7; d_gene: TRBD1; abundance: many; CDR3aa: ASRGQEFSEQY
v_gene: TRBV5-4; j_gene: TRBJ2-1; d_gene: TRBD1; abundance: many; CDR3aa: ASSARLGQGGNNEQF